The entry below describes one T cell receptor (beta chain). What it binds is not known. The CDR3 runs 16 residues. Germline CDR1 and CDR2: SGHTA and FQGTGA. The ends lost 5 bases at V and 7 bases at J; junction bases unmatched: 12. This sample is drawn from a study of T cells in Graves' hyperthyroidism and ophthalmopathy. Study details: Specimen type is peripheral blood, collected at initial diagnosis prior to any treatment. Study-wide results and caveats: Ophthalmopathy was told apart from stable hyperthyroidism by a 13 V-J model. Blood also held most thyroid clonotypes expanded beyond 0.001.

Amplification targeted TCR beta CDR3 regions from RNA transcripts. The HTBI primer set served for first-round RT-PCR of the TCR CDR3. TCRdb analysed the multiplex PCR reads with MiXCR anew, one entry per CDR3 protein. Of 600,000 to 650,000 distinct CDR3 sequences listed, about 20% were seen once; the top ten hold roughly 30%. The genes are TRBV7-3 and TRBJ2-7, with 12 bases that match TRBD2. This TCR was sampled from a man between 25 and 39 years old with Graves' ophthalmopathy. Sequencing input: blood. The DNA of the CDR3 is TGTGCCAGCAGCCGTCTTGGGACTAGCGGGCGAAGTGAGCAGTACTTC. Translating it yields CASSRLGTSGRSEQYF.